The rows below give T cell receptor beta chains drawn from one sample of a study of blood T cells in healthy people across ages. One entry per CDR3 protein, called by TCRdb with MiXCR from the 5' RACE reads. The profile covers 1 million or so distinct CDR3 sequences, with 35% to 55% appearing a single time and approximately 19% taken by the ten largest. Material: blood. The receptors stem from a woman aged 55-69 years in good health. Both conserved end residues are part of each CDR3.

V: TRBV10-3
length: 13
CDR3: CATMAGVGYEQYF

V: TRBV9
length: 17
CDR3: CASSVLPAGGSTDTQYF

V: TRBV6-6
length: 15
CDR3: CASSSPRGFNYGYTF

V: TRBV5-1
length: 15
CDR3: CASSTGQGMDYEQYF

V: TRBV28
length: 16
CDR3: CASSLIQVRGTDTQYF

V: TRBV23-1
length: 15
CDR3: CASRPQGARPYEQYF

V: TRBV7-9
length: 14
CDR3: CASGLGSSYNEQFF

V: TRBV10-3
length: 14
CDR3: CAINQGKPGETQYF

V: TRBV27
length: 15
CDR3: CATKTGTAPYYGYTF

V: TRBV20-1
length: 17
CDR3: CSAPGLAGAMGQETQYF

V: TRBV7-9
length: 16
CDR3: CASSLVSGQGTKTQYF

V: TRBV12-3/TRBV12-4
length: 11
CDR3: CASSGIHGYTF

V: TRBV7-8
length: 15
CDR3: CASTVTSGRVYEQYF

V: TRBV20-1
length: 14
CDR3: CSARLRDTTYERYF

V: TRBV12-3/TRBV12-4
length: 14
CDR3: CASSLEGILETQYF

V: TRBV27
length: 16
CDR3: CASSFTSGRVLNEQFF

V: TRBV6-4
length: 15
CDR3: CASSDRGLGANVLTF

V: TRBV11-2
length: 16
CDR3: CASSPARTGMIDTQYF

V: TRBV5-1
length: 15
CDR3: CASSRRLAAYNEQFF

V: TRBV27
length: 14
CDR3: CASSSPTGAREQYF

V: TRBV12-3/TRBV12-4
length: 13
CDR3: CASKRDANNEQFF

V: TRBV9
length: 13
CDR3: CASSDGNQETQYF

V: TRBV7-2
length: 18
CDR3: CASSPDIRSRASYNEQFF

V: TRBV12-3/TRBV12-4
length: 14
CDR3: CASVPGHSSYEQYF

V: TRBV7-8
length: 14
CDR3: CASSLGGDGSGQFF

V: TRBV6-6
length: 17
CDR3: CASSYSTVLKGDYGYTF

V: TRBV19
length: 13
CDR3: CASSIWLAGPPFF

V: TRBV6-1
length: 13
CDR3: CASSEGRAHEQYF

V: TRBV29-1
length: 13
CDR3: CSVRTGDNYGYTF

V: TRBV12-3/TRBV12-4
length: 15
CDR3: CASSFGAGSTDTQYF

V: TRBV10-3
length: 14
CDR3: CATIAGGSQETQYF

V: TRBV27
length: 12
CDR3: CASSPDGETQYF

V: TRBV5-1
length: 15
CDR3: CASSAVGGQLTPLHF

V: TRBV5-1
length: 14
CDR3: CASSAGQLLYEQYF

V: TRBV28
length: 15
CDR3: CASSNLAGGPVEQYF

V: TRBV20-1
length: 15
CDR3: CSARGGGRGTYEQFF

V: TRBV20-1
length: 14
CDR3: CSARDHLGGETQYF

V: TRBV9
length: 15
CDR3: CASSARGAGSNEQFF

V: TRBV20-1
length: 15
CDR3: CSASLSGRASYEQYF

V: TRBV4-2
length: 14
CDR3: CASSGHRGRNEQFF

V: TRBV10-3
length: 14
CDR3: CAIRARDRVYGYTF

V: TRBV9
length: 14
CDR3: CASSVDDVDYGYTF

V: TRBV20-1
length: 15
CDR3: CSASSRGTSLNEQYF

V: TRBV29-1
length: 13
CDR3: CSVGATTNKKLFF

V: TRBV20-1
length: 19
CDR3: CSARRELAGGPRTKNIQYF

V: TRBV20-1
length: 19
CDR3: CSANSRTSGSYWRENIQYF

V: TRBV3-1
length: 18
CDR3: CASSQKRGVAGEQETQYF

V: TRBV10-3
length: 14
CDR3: CAISESEGPYGYTF

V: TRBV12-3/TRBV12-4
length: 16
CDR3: CASSKGLAGFTDTQYF

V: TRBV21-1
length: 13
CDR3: CASTPSRPLEQYF

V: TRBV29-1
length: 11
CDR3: CSVQDRYEQYF

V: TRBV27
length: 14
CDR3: CASSDNPVYYEQYF

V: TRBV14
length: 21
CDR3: CASSQDPVLAGVSSSYNEQFF